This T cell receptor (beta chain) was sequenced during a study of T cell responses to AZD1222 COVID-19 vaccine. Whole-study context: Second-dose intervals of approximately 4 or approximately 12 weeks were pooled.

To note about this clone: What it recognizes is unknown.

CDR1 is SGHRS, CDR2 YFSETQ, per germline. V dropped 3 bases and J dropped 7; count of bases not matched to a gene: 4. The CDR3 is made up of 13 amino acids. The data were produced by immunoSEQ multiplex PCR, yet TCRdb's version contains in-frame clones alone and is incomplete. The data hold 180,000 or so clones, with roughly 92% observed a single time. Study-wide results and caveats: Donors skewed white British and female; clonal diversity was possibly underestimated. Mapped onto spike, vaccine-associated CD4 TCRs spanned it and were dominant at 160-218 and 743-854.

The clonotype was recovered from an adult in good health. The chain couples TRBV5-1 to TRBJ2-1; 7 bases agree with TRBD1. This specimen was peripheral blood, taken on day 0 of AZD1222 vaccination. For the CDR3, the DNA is TGCGCCAGCAGCTGGACCAGGGGGAATGAGCAGTTCTTC. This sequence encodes CASSWTRGNEQFF.